This T cell receptor (beta chain) appears in the sequencing data of a study of cytomegalovirus exposure and HLA in healthy donors. General study findings and limits: Subsequent analysis showed first-cohort TCR clusters tending to co-occur in 120 or so validation repertoires.

The CDR3 has 15 residues. Germline CDR1 and CDR2: GTSNPN and SVGIG (reference sequence). V dropped 2 bases and J dropped 8; count of bases not matched to a gene: 8. A remark on this clone: Its target is unknown.

Only in-frame clones appear in the TCRdb table, and some are missing; sequencing was by immunoSEQ multiplex PCR. The sample has fewer than 130,000 clones; 70% to 90% are singletons. The source material was PBMCs. The V call is TRBV30, the J call TRBJ1-4; TRBD1 aligns across 10 bases. This clonotype originated in a woman aged 25-40 years in good health and CMV-seropositive. The CDR3 here is CAWSRVGTGVEKLFF. DNA for the CDR3: TGTGCCTGGAGTAGGGTTGGGACAGGGGTGGAAAAACTGTTTTTT. The whole variable domain, filled in from reference TRBV30 and TRBJ1-4, reads SQTIHQWPATLVQPVGSPLSLECTVEGTSNPNLYWYRQAAGRGLQLLFYSVGIGQISSEVPQNLSASRPQDRQFILSSKKLLLSDSGFYLCAWSRVGTGVEKLFFGSGTQLSVL.